Each of the 19 T cell receptor beta chains below was sequenced from the same sample in a study of T-cell memory formation after mild COVID-19. TCRdb used MiXCR to reprocess the 5' RACE reads, holding one entry per CDR3 protein. Among more than 150,000 distinct CDR3 sequences listed, 18% were seen once. The sequencing input was PBMCs or a T cell subset sorted from them (not recorded which). The receptors were gathered from a young man who had mild COVID-19 (a few samples of this study predate the infection). Cell type and time point are not known.

The V call is TRBV20-1, the J call TRBJ1-2; D not certain. The CDR3 is 11 residues long. Trimming pared 1 base from V and 4 bases from J, leaving 4 bases between. Germline CDR1 and CDR2: DFQATT and SNEGSKA (reference sequence). CDR3 loop: CSARVAYGYTF. CDR3 nucleotide sequence: TGCAGTGCTAGAGTGGCCTATGGCTACACCTTC.

This rearrangement joins TRBV7-2 to TRBJ2-7; 10 bases match TRBD2. This CDR3 region has 14 residues. After removal of 3 bases from V and 4 bases from J, the junction contained 3 bases not matched to a gene. Germline V CDR1 and CDR2: SGHTA, FQGNSA. The CDR3 spells CASSFGLAEYEQYF. CDR3 nucleotides: TGTGCCAGCAGCTTCGGACTAGCGGAGTACGAGCAGTACTTC. Looking up the rest from reference TRBV7-2 and TRBJ2-7 gives the full variable domain: GAGVSQSPSNKVTEKGKDVELRCDPISGHTALYWYRQSLGQGLEFLIYFQGNSAPDKSGLPSDRFSAERTGGSVSTLTIQRTQQEDSAVYLCASSFGLAEYEQYFGPGTRLTVT.

This rearrangement joins TRBV7-2 to TRBJ2-3, with TRBD2 identical over 13 bases. Germline loops: CDR1 SGHTA, CDR2 FQGNSA. Trimming removed 0 bases from V and 4 bases from J; junction bases left unmatched: 1. The CDR3 runs 16 residues. CDR3 sequence reads: CASSLAGTSGADTQYF. In DNA, the CDR3 is TGTGCCAGCAGCTTAGCAGGGACTAGCGGGGCAGATACGCAGTATTTT.

The rearrangement joins TRBV5-1 to TRBJ1-2; 7 bases line up with TRBD1. The CDR3 is 14 residues long. Germline CDR1 reads SGHRS; CDR2 reads YFSETQ. The J segment lost 6 bases and the V segment lost 3 bases, leaving 8 bases of the junction unmatched. CDR3 sequence: CASSSTRGPDGYTF. CDR3 coding DNA: TGCGCCAGCAGCTCGACGAGGGGGCCTGATGGCTACACCTTC.

This clonotype has just a few counts. This chain uses TRBV6-2 or TRBV6-3 with TRBJ2-2; D unclear. The CDR3 is made up of 11 amino acids. Germline V gene data show CDR1 as MNHEY and CDR2 as SVGEGT. Trimming cost V 8 bases and J 1 base, with 2 bases left between them. The CDR3 sequence: CASGNTGELFF. CDR3 nucleotides: TGTGCCAGCGGGAACACCGGGGAGCTGTTTTTT.

The V and J genes are TRBV7-9 and TRBJ1-1, with 11 bases lining up with TRBD1. CDR3 length: 15 amino acids. From germline, CDR1 is SEHNR and CDR2 FQNEAQ (reference sequence). J lost 3 bases, V lost 6 bases, and 6 bases had no gene match. The DNA of the CDR3 is TGTGCCAGCAGAGACGGACAGGGGGCTTACACTGAAGCTTTCTTT. Translating gives CASRDGQGAYTEAFF.

The chain links TRBV20-1 to TRBJ2-2, with 10 bases aligning to TRBD1. Germline CDR1 and CDR2: DFQATT and SNEGSKA (reference sequence). The CDR3 has 14 amino acids. The V gene end was trimmed by 5 bases and the J gene end by 4 bases; junction bases not matched to a gene: 4. The chain's CDR3 is CSAGTGVTTGELFF. DNA for the CDR3: TGCAGTGCTGGGACAGGGGTGACCACCGGGGAGCTGTTTTTT.

In this sample, this clonotype turned up a few times. CDR3 sequence reads: CASSRTGGGEKLFF. The CDR3 nucleotides read TGTGCCAGCAGCCGGACAGGGGGTGGTGAAAAACTGTTTTTT. The chain employs TRBV28 and TRBJ1-4, with TRBD1 matching over 10 bases. The CDR3 consists of 14 residues. Germline CDR1 is MDHEN and CDR2 is SYDVKM. V lost 6 bases, J lost 7 bases, and 5 bases stayed unmatched.

This clonotype came up many times. The chain has TRBV28 and TRBJ2-3; no definite D call. The V gene lost 7 bases and the J gene lost 5 bases, with 13 bases spanning the gap. From germline, CDR1 is MDHEN and CDR2 SYDVKM. This CDR3 is built from 13 residues. Written as DNA, the CDR3 is TGTGCCAGCACCCCACCGGGCCGAGATACGCAGTATTTT. Translated, it gives CASTPPGRDTQYF.

The chain uses TRBV5-1 and TRBJ2-1; no definite D call. The germline V and J ends were trimmed by 4 bases and 4 bases, with 12 bases remaining between them. Germline CDR1 reads SGHRS; CDR2 reads YFSETQ. This CDR3 is 14 amino acids long. The CDR3 DNA is TGCGCCAGCAGCGATACCCTCCGATACAATGAGCAGTTCTTC. Translating gives CASSDTLRYNEQFF.

This clonotype was counted between two and nine times. CDR3 sequence reads: CASSLVRGPTNEKLFF. The CDR3 nucleotides read TGTGCCAGCAGCTTAGTGAGGGGCCCCACTAATGAAAAACTGTTTTTT. The chain uses TRBV7-2 and TRBJ1-4; a possible D gene is TRBD1 (5 bases). V was trimmed by 1 base and J by 2 bases, leaving 11 bases between them. This CDR3 comprises 16 residues. CDR1 SGHTA and CDR2 FQGNSA come from the germline V gene.

This chain links TRBV5-8 with TRBJ1-2; the D is unclear. CDR1 is SGHTS and CDR2 is YDEGEE in the germline V gene. V was shortened by 0 bases and J by 4 bases, with 16 bases between the two germline ends. The CDR3 length is 16 residues. CDR3 region: CASSLVRRKVLYGYTF. DNA for the CDR3: TGTGCCAGCAGCTTGGTCCGACGGAAGGTACTCTATGGCTACACCTTC.

The V gene is TRBV11-2, the J gene TRBJ2-5, with a possible D match to TRBD2 (6 bases). Trimming took off 0 bases at V and 13 bases at J, with 15 bases between the two ends. The CDR3 extends over 13 amino acids. CDR1 is SGHAT, CDR2 FQNNGV, per germline. The CDR3 bases are TGTGCCAGCAGCTTAGATCAGGCGGGACCGGGGTACTTC. Residues: CASSLDQAGPGYF.

Comments on this clonotype: This may stem from a read error, because a much larger clone lies one nucleotide away. The rearrangement joins TRBV2 to TRBJ1-2; D is unclear. The CDR3 extends over 12 amino acids. CDR1 is SNHLY, CDR2 FYNNEI, per germline. With 3 bases removed from V and 3 bases from J, the gap between germline ends came to 5 bases. The CDR3: CASSDSYYGYTF. As DNA, the CDR3 is TGTGCCAGCAGTGACAGCTACTATGGCTACACCTTC. Based on the CDR3 plus reference TRBV2 and TRBJ1-2, the full variable domain is EPEVTQTPSHQVTQMGQEVILRCVPISNHLYFYWYRQILGQKVEFLVSFYNNEISEKSEIFDDQFSVERPDGSNFTLKIRSTKLEDSAMYFCASSDSYYGYTFGSGTRLTVV.

This chain connects TRBV6-2 or TRBV6-3 to TRBJ2-7; a possible D gene is TRBD1 (5 bases). V was trimmed by 6 bases and J by 2 bases, leaving 17 bases between them. The CDR3 totals 15 residues. In germline, CDR1 is MNHEY, CDR2 SVGEGT. The CDR3 sequence: CASSSGWTETYEQYV. The DNA for the CDR3 is TGTGCCAGCAGCTCAGGGTGGACGGAGACCTACGAGCAGTACGTC.

The chain uses TRBV12-3 or TRBV12-4 and TRBJ1-2; D remains unclear. The CDR3 runs to 13 residues. With 3 bases removed from V and 7 bases from J, the gap between germline ends came to 12 bases. The CDR3 protein is CASSFSQSAGYTF. The CDR3 region has the DNA TGTGCCAGCAGTTTTTCACAGTCGGCTGGCTACACCTTC.

This clonotype has just a few counts. The V and J genes are TRBV5-1 and TRBJ1-2, with TRBD1 as a possible D gene (5 bases). This CDR3 comprises 13 residues. The germline gives CDR1 SGHRS, CDR2 YFSETQ. The V end was cut by 4 bases, the J end by 2 bases, with 9 bases between. The CDR3 here is CASSRDSNYGYTF. In DNA, the CDR3 is TGCGCCAGCAGCAGGGACTCCAACTATGGCTACACCTTC.

This clonotype was seen at least ten times. This rearrangement joins TRBV4-2 to TRBJ2-1, with D tentatively TRBD1 or TRBD2 (6 bases each). Trimming cost V 1 base and J 9 bases, with 28 bases left between them. The CDR3 covers 19 residues. Germline V lookup: CDR1 LGHNA, CDR2 YNFKEQ. For the CDR3, the DNA is TGTGCCAGCAGCCAAGTGCGCGGGGTAGGGGGTCTCTCCGTCGGTGAGCAGTTCTTC. Translating gives CASSQVRGVGGLSVGEQFF.

Many counts were recorded for this clonotype. CDR3 sequence reads: CASKKGLSSYEQYF. In nucleotides, the CDR3 is TGTGCCAGCAAAAAGGGTTTAAGCTCCTACGAGCAGTACTTC. V gene TRBV6-5 combines with J gene TRBJ2-7; no reliable D call. With 7 bases removed from V and 0 bases from J, the gap between germline ends came to 13 bases. Germline V gives CDR1 MNHEY, CDR2 SVGAGI. This CDR3 is built from 14 residues.